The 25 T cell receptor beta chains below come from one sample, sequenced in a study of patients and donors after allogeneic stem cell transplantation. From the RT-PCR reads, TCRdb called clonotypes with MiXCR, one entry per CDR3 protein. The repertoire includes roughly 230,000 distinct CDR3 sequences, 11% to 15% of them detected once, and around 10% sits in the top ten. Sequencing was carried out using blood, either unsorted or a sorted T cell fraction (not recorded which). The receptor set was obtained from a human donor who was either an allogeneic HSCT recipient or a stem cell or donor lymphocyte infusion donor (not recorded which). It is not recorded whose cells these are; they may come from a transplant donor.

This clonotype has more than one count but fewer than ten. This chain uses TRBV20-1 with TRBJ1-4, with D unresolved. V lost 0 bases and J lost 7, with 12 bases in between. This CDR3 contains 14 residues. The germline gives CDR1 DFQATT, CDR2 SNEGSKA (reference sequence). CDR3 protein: CSARDVAGFEKLFF. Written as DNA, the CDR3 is TGCAGTGCTAGAGATGTGGCCGGGTTTGAAAAACTGTTTTTT.

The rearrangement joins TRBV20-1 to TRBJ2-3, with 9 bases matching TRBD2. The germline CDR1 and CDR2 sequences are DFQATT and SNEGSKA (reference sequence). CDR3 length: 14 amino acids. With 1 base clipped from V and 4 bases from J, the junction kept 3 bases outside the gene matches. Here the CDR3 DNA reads TGCAGTGCTAGAGGGACTAGCGCGGCAGATACGCAGTATTTT. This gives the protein CSARGTSAADTQYF.

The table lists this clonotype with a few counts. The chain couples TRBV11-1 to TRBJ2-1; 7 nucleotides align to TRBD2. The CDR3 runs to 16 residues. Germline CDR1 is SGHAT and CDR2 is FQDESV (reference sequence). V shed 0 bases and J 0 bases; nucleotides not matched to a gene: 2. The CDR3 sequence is CASSLARDYSYNEQFF. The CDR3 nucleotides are TGTGCCAGCAGCTTAGCCAGGGACTACTCCTACAATGAGCAGTTCTTC.

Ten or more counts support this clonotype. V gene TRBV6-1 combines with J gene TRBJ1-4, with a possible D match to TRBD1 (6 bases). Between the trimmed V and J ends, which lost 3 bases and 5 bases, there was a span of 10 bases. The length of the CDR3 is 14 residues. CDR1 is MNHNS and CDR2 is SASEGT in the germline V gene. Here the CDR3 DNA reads TGTGCCAGCAGTGAGTGGGGGCCGAATGAAAAACTGTTTTTT. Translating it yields CASSEWGPNEKLFF.

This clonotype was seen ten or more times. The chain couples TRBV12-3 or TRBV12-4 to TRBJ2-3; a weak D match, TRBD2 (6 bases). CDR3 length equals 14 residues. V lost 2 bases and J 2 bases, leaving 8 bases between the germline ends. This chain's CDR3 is CASSLRGITDTQYF. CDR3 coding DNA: TGTGCCAGCAGTTTACGGGGGATCACAGATACGCAGTATTTT.

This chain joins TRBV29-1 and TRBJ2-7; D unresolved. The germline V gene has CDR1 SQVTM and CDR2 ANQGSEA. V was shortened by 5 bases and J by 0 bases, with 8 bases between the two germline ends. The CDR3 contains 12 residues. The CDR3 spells CSVSKGSYEQYF. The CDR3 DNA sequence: TGCAGCGTTTCGAAGGGCTCCTACGAGCAGTACTTC.

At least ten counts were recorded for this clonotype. CDR3 sequence (DNA): TGTGCCAGCAGCTTAGATTCAGGGTTCGCTAATGAAAAACTGTTTTTT. Protein sequence: CASSLDSGFANEKLFF. The V and J genes are TRBV7-9 and TRBJ1-4, with D possibly being TRBD1 (5 bases). V was pared by 1 base and J by 3 bases, with 12 bases between. CDR1 is SEHNR, CDR2 FQNEAQ, per germline (reference sequence). The CDR3 is made up of 16 amino acids.

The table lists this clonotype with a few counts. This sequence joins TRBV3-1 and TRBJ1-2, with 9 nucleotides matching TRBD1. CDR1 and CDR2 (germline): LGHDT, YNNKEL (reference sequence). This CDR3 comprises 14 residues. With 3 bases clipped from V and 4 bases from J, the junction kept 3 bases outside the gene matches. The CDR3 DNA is TGTGCCAGCAGCCAGGGGACAGGGCGCTATGGCTACACCTTC. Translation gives CASSQGTGRYGYTF.

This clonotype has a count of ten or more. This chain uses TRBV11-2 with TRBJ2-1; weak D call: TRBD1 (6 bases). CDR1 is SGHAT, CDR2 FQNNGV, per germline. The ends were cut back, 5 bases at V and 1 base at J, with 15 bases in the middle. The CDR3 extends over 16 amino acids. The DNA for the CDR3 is TGTGCCAGCAGCCCCTCGGCAGGGGCGTCCTACAATGAGCAGTTCTTC. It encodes CASSPSAGASYNEQFF.

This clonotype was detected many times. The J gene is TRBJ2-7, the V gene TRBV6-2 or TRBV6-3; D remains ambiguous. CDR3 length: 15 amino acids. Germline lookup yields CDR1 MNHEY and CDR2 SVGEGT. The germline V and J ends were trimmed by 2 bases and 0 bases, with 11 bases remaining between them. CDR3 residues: CASSYVGLRSYEQYF. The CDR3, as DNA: TGTGCCAGCAGTTACGTAGGGTTACGCTCCTACGAGCAGTACTTC.

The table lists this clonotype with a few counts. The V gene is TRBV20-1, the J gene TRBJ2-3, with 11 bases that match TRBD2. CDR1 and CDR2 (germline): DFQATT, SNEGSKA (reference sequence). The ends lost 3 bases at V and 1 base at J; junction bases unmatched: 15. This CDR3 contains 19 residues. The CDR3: CSASYYIAGGPEGTDTQYF. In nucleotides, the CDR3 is TGCAGTGCTAGTTATTACATAGCGGGAGGGCCCGAAGGCACAGATACGCAGTATTTT.

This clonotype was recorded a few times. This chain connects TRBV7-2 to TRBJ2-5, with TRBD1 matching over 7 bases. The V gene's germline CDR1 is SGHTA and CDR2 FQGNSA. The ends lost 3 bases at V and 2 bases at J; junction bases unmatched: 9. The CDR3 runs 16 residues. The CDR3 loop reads CASSFQFGRGQETQYF. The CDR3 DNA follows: TGTGCCAGCAGCTTCCAATTTGGCAGGGGGCAAGAGACCCAGTACTTC.

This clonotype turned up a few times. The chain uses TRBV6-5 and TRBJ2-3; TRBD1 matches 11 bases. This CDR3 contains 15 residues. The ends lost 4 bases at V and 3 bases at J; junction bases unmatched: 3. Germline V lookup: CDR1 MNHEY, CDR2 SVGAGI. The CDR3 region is CASSSGQGETDTQYF. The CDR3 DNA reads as TGTGCCAGCAGTTCGGGACAGGGGGAGACAGATACGCAGTATTTT.

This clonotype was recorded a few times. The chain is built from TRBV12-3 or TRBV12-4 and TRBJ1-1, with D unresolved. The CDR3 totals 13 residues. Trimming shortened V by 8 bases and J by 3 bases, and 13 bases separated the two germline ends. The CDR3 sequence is CASSWVQDTEAFF. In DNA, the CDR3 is TGTGCCAGCTCTTGGGTCCAGGACACTGAAGCTTTCTTT.

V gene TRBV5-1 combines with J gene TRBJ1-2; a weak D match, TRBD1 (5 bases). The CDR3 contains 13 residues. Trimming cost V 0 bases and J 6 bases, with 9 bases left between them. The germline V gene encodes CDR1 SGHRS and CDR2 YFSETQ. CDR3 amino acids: CASSLAGPDGYTF. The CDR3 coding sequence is TGCGCCAGCAGCTTGGCAGGGCCGGATGGCTACACCTTC. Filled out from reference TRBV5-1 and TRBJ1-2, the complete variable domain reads KAGVTQTPRYLIKTRGQQVTLSCSPISGHRSVSWYQQTPGQGLQFLFEYFSETQRNKGNFPGRFSGRQFSNSRSEMNVSTLELGDSALYLCASSLAGPDGYTFGSGTRLTVV.

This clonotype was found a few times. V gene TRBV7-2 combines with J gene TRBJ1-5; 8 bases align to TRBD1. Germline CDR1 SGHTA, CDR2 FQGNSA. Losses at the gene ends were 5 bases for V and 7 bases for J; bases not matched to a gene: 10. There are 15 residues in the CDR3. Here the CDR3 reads CASSLRGQVGQPQHF. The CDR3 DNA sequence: TGTGCCAGCAGCCTCCGGGGACAGGTTGGACAGCCCCAGCATTTT.

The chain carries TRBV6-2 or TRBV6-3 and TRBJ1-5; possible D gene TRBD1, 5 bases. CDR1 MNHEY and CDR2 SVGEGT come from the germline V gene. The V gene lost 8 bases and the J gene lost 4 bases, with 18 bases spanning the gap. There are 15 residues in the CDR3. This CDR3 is CASSARRQPNQPQHF. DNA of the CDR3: TGTGCCAGCTCAGCTCGAAGACAGCCGAATCAGCCCCAGCATTTT.

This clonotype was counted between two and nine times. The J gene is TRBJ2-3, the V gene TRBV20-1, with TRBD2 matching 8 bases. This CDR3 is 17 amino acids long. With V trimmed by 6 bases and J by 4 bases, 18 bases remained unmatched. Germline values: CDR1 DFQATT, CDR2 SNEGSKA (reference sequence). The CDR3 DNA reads TGCAGTGCCCAACCGCCTAGCGGGTGGGGGCATTCAGATACGCAGTATTTT. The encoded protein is CSAQPPSGWGHSDTQYF.

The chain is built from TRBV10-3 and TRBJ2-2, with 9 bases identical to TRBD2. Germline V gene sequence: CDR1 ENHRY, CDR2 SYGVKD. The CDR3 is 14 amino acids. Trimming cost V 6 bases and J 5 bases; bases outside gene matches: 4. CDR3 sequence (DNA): TGTGCCATCAGGCGGGAGGGCCGAACCGGGGAGCTGTTTTTT. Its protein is CAIRREGRTGELFF.

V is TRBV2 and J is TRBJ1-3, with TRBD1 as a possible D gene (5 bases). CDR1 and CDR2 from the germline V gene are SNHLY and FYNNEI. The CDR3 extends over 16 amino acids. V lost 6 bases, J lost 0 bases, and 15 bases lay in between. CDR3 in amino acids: CASRDSGPGSGNTIYF. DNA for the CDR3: TGTGCCAGCAGGGACTCGGGGCCTGGCTCTGGAAACACCATATATTTT.

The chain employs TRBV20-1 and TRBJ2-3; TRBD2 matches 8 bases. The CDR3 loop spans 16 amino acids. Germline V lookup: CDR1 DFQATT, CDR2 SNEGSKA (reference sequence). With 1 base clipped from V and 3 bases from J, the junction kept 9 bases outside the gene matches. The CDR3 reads CSARAGGSGKTDTQYF. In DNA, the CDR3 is TGCAGTGCTAGAGCCGGGGGTAGCGGGAAGACAGATACGCAGTATTTT.

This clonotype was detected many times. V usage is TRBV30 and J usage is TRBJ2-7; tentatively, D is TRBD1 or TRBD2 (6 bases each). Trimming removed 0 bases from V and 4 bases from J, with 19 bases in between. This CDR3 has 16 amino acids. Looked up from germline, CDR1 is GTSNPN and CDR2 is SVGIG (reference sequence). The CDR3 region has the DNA TGTGCCTGGAGTGTAAAGGGGGGTGGGTTTGGGTACGAGCAGTACTTC. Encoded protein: CAWSVKGGGFGYEQYF.

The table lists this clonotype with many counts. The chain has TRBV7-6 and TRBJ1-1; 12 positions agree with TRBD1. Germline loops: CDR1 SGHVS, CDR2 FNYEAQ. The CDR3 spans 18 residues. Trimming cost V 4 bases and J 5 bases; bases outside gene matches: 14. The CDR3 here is CASSSVVGTGGLGTEAFF. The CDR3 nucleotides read TGTGCCAGCAGCTCCGTTGTAGGGACAGGGGGCTTGGGGACTGAAGCTTTCTTT.

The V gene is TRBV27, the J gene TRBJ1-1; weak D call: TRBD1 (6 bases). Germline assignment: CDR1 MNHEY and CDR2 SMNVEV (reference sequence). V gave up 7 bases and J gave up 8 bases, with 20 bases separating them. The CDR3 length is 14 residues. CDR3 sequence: CASKADRRLPEAFF. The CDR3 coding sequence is TGTGCCAGCAAAGCCGACAGGCGCCTACCAGAAGCTTTCTTT.

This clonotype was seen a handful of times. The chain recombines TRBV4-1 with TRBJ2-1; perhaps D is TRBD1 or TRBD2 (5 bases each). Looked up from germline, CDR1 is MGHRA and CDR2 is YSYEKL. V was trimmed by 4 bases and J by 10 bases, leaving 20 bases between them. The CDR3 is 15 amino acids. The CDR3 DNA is TGCGCCAGCAGCCGGGCCGGGACCTCCGACCGAGAGCAGTTCTTC. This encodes CASSRAGTSDREQFF.